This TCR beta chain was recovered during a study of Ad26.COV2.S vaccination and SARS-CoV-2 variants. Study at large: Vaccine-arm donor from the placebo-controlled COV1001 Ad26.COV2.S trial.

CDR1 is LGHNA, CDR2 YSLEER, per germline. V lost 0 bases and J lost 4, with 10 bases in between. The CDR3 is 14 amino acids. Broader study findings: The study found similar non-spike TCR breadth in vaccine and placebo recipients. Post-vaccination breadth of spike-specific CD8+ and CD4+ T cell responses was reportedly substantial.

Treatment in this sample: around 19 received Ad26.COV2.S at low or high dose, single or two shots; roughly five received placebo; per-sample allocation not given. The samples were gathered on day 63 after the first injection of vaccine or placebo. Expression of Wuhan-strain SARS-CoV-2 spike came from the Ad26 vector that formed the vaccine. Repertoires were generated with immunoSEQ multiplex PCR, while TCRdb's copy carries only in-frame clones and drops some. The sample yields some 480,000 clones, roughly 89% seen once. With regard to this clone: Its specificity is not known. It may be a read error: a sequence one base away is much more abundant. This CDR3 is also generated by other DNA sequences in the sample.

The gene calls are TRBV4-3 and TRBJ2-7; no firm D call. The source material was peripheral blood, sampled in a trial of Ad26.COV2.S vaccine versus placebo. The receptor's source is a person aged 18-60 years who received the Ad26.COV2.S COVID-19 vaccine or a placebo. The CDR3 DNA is TGCGCCAGCAGCCAAGATTGGGTCGGATACGAGCAGTACTTC. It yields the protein CASSQDWVGYEQYF.